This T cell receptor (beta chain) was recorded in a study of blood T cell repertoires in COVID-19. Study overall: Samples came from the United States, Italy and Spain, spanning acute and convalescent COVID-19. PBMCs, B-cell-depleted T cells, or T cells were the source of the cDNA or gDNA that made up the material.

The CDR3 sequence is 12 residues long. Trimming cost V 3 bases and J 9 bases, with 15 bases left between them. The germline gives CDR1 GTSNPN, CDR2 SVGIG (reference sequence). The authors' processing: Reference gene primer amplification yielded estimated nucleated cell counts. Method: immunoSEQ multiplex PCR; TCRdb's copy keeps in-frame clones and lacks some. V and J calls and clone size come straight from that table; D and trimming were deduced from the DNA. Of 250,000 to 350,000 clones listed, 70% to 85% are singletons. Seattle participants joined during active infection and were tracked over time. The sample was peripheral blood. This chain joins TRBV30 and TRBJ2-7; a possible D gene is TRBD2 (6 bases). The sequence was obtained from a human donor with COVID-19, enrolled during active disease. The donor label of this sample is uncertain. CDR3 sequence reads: CAWRAEGPRQYF. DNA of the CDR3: TGTGCCTGGAGGGCGGAGGGGCCCCGGCAGTACTTC.